Shown below are 21 T cell receptor beta chains from a single sample sequenced in a study of blood T cell repertoires in COVID-19. Libraries were prepared by immunoSEQ multiplex PCR; TCRdb keeps only in-frame clonotypes and omits some of them. The data hold roughly 150,000 clones, with over 70% observed a single time. Source material: PBMCs or T cells enriched from blood (not recorded which). Receptors originate from a man between 65 and 85 years old who had been exposed to COVID-19.

The chain couples TRBV5-5 to TRBJ2-3, with D maybe TRBD1 (5 bases). Trimming stripped 0 bases from V and 0 bases from J, with 11 bases between. The CDR3 length is 16 residues. CDR1 and CDR2 (germline): SGHKS, YYEKEE (reference sequence). Written as DNA, the CDR3 is TGTGCCAGCAGCTTGGAGACAGAAGCCAGCACAGATACGCAGTATTTT. It specifies CASSLETEASTDTQYF.

The chain is built from TRBV30 and TRBJ2-3, with 8 bases fitting TRBD1. Germline CDR1 is GTSNPN and CDR2 is SVGIG (reference sequence). CDR3 size: 15 residues. Trimming cost V 2 bases and J 3 bases; bases outside gene matches: 7. The CDR3 loop is CAWSLRTGGTDTQYF. Written as DNA, the CDR3 is TGTGCCTGGAGTTTGCGAACAGGGGGGACAGATACGCAGTATTTT.

The chain couples TRBV29-1 to TRBJ2-2, with D perhaps matching TRBD1 (6 bases). The CDR3 consists of 12 residues. The germline V and J ends were trimmed by 6 bases and 6 bases, with 11 bases remaining between them. Germline CDR1 reads SQVTM; CDR2 reads ANQGSEA. The CDR3 sequence: CSVSGVAGELFF. CDR3 nucleotide sequence: TGCAGCGTCTCAGGGGTCGCCGGGGAGCTGTTTTTT.

The chain joins TRBV12-3 or TRBV12-4 to TRBJ1-1, with TRBD1 as a possible D gene (5 bases). V was pared by 2 bases and J by 1 base, with 5 bases between. The CDR3 length is 13 residues. The CDR3 here is CASSLTGNTEAFF. The CDR3 nucleotides read TGTGCCAGCAGTTTAACAGGGAACACTGAAGCTTTCTTT.

This CDR3 is CASSSRTVTAGELFF. For the CDR3, the DNA is TGTGCCAGCAGTTCTAGGACAGTGACCGCCGGGGAGCTGTTTTTT. The V and J genes are TRBV6-2 or TRBV6-3 and TRBJ2-2; D perhaps matches TRBD1 (6 bases). V lost 4 bases and J 6 bases, leaving 15 bases between the germline ends. Germline CDR1 and CDR2: MNHEY and SVGEGT. The CDR3 loop spans 15 amino acids.

The chain recombines TRBV5-4 with TRBJ1-2; 10 positions agree with TRBD1. V shed 0 bases, J shed 8 bases, and the junction held 10 bases outside the gene matches. Germline loops: CDR1 SGHNT, CDR2 YYREEE (reference sequence). CDR3 size: 16 residues. CDR3 sequence (DNA): TGTGCCAGCAGCTTGGCCGGACAGGGGGTTGGATGGGGCTACACCTTC. Residues: CASSLAGQGVGWGYTF.

This clone was recorded only once. The chain employs TRBV18 and TRBJ1-6; no definite D call. The CDR3 covers 16 residues. Trimming left V 2 bases short and J 7 bases short, with 15 bases between. Germline CDR1 KGHSH, CDR2 LQKENI. The chain's CDR3 is CASSPSVGRSNSPLHF. CDR3 in DNA: TGTGCCAGCTCACCATCGGTAGGGAGATCAAATTCACCCCTCCACTTT.

The rearrangement links TRBV7-2 to TRBJ2-2, with 7 bases aligning to TRBD1. Losses at the gene ends were 5 bases for V and 6 bases for J; bases not matched to a gene: 9. The length of the CDR3 is 15 residues. The germline gives CDR1 SGHTA, CDR2 FQGNSA. The CDR3 DNA reads TGTGCCAGCAGCGATCAGGGGGTGGTGGCCGGGGAGCTGTTTTTT. Its translation: CASSDQGVVAGELFF.

The chain is built from TRBV24-1 and TRBJ1-2, with D possibly being TRBD1 (6 bases). V shed 6 bases and J shed 2 bases, with 12 bases lying between them. The CDR3 is 14 amino acids. Germline CDR1 reads KGHDR; CDR2 reads SFDVKD. The CDR3 loop reads CATSSGGQNYGYTF. CDR3 coding DNA: TGTGCCACCAGTTCCGGCGGACAGAACTATGGCTACACCTTC.

The rearrangement uses TRBV28 and TRBJ1-1, with a weak D call TRBD1 (6 bases). V was trimmed by 7 bases and J by 1 base, leaving 16 bases between them. Germline V gene data show CDR1 as MDHEN and CDR2 as SYDVKM. The CDR3 runs 15 residues. Written as DNA, the CDR3 is TGTGCCAGCACCAAAGGGGGGGGCGGGAACACTGAAGCTTTCTTT. Its translation is CASTKGGGGNTEAFF.

The V and J genes are TRBV10-3 and TRBJ1-5; 9 positions match TRBD1. This CDR3 has 12 amino acids. The V gene's germline CDR1 is ENHRY and CDR2 SYGVKD. V dropped 6 bases and J dropped 6; count of bases not matched to a gene: 0. The CDR3 nucleotides are TGTGCCATCAGGGGACAGGGTCAGCCCCAGCATTTT. Its translation: CAIRGQGQPQHF.

The chain employs TRBV28 and TRBJ2-7; TRBD2 matches 10 bases. V lost 6 bases, J lost 2 bases, and 7 bases stayed unmatched. The germline gives CDR1 MDHEN, CDR2 SYDVKM. There are 15 residues in the CDR3. The CDR3 DNA follows: TGTGCCAGCAGCTCCCCGACTAGCGGGCCCTACGAGCAGTACTTC. This translates into CASSSPTSGPYEQYF.

The CDR3: CASSKGYPSYEQYF. CDR3 in DNA: TGTGCCAGCAGCAAAGGCTATCCCTCCTACGAGCAGTACTTC. The chain uses TRBV21-1 and TRBJ2-7; TRBD2 was called by the table and not checked on the DNA. TRBV21-1 is a known pseudogene. CDR3 length equals 14 residues.

This chain joins TRBV30 and TRBJ1-2; TRBD1 agrees at 9 bases. CDR1 is GTSNPN and CDR2 is SVGIG in the germline V gene (reference sequence). Unmatched junction bases numbered 17, after V lost 4 bases and J lost 5 bases. CDR3 length: 17 amino acids. The CDR3 DNA reads as TGTGCCTGGACCAGATCCGGGACAGGGTTACGTAGATATGGCTACACCTTC. Its translation: CAWTRSGTGLRRYGYTF.

This clone has just a few counts. V is TRBV30 and J is TRBJ1-5; D is possibly TRBD1 (5 bases). The CDR3 is 11 residues long. The ends were cut back, 2 bases at V and 13 bases at J, with 12 bases in the middle. CDR1 GTSNPN and CDR2 SVGIG come from the germline V gene (reference sequence). CDR3 sequence: CAWSLGNRQHF. The CDR3 nucleotides read TGTGCCTGGAGTTTGGGGAACAGGCAGCATTTT.

This clone was counted a few times. The CDR3 loop reads CASSTRQFSPLHF. The CDR3 nucleotides read TGTGCCAGCAGCACCCGACAGTTTTCACCCCTCCACTTT. The V call is TRBV3-1 (or the pseudogene TRBV3-2), the J call TRBJ1-6; tentatively, D is TRBD1 (5 bases). The CDR3 sequence is 13 residues long. Trimming took off 5 bases at V and 9 bases at J, with 11 bases between the two ends. Germline CDR1 reads LGHDT; CDR2 reads YNNKEL (reference sequence).

This rearrangement joins TRBV4-1 to TRBJ2-7; tentative D call: TRBD2 (5 bases). V shed 2 bases and J shed 4 bases, with 18 bases lying between them. Per the germline V gene, CDR1 is MGHRA and CDR2 is YSYEKL. This CDR3 has 16 amino acids. In nucleotides, the CDR3 is TGCGCCAGCAGCCAACGGAGCGGAGACCCCTCTTACGAGCAGTACTTC. It codes for CASSQRSGDPSYEQYF.

The count of this clone is one. The CDR3 DNA sequence: TGTGCCAGCAGTACCGGACAGGGCCCCCAAGAGACCCAGTACTTC. It is translated as CASSTGQGPQETQYF. This sequence joins TRBV2 and TRBJ2-5, with 8 bases that match TRBD1. The CDR3 loop spans 15 amino acids. The J segment lost 1 base and the V segment lost 5 bases, leaving 6 bases of the junction unmatched. Germline assignment: CDR1 SNHLY and CDR2 FYNNEI. The variable domain in full, completed from reference TRBV2 and TRBJ2-5, reads EPEVTQTPSHQVTQMGQEVILRCVPISNHLYFYWYRQILGQKVEFLVSFYNNEISEKSEIFDDQFSVERPDGSNFTLKIRSTKLEDSAMYFCASSTGQGPQETQYFGPGTRLLVL.

The chain uses TRBV7-2 and TRBJ1-5; D is perhaps TRBD1 (5 bases). Trimming pared 3 bases from V and 2 bases from J, leaving 17 bases between. There are 17 residues in the CDR3. CDR1 and CDR2 from the germline V gene are SGHTA and FQGNSA. CDR3 in DNA: TGTGCCAGCAGCTTGACGTATCATCAAGGGGGCAATCAGCCCCAGCATTTT. Amino acids: CASSLTYHQGGNQPQHF.

The V and J genes are TRBV4-3 and TRBJ2-7, with 8 bases aligning to TRBD2. Germline lookup yields CDR1 LGHNA and CDR2 YSLEER. The CDR3 is 16 amino acids. With V trimmed by 0 bases and J by 0 bases, 4 bases remained unmatched. CDR3: CASSQDWLAGSYEQYF. The CDR3 DNA is TGCGCCAGCAGCCAAGATTGGCTAGCGGGCTCCTACGAGCAGTACTTC.

The genes are TRBV19 and TRBJ1-2; TRBD1 matches 8 bases. Germline V gene lookup returns CDR1 LNHDA and CDR2 SQIVND (reference sequence). The CDR3 totals 14 residues. Germline trimming cut 6 bases from V and 4 bases from J; bases unmatched to any gene: 7. The CDR3 here is CASSQKQGVYGYTF. The CDR3 DNA sequence: TGTGCCAGTAGCCAAAAACAGGGGGTCTATGGCTACACCTTC. Complete variable domain (other parts from reference TRBV19 and TRBJ1-2): DGGITQSPKYLFRKEGQNVTLSCEQNLNHDAMYWYRQDPGQGLRLIYYSQIVNDFQKGDIAEGYSVSREKKESFPLTVTSAQKNPTAFYLCASSQKQGVYGYTFGSGTRLTVV.